The 32 T cell receptor beta chains presented below share a single source sample, sequenced in a study of shared T cell receptors in the human thymus. Assay: immunoSEQ multiplex PCR; the TCRdb copy retains only in-frame clones and omits some. The table shows some 760,000 clones, with around 85% occurring only once. This same sample was also taken into another study, of human thymus T cells.

Specimen: thymocytes. These receptors were taken from a girl under three years old with a congenital heart defect.

The V call is TRBV27, the J call TRBJ1-6, with 7 bases identical to TRBD1. Germline V gene sequence: CDR1 MNHEY, CDR2 SMNVEV (reference sequence). The CDR3 is 19 amino acids. With V trimmed by 5 bases and J by 0 bases, 13 bases remained unmatched. This CDR3 is CASSLTSRGRSSYNSPLHF. CDR3 DNA sequence: TGTGCCAGCAGTCTAACTTCCAGGGGGAGAAGCTCCTATAATTCACCCCTCCACTTT.

This sequence joins TRBV2 and TRBJ1-2, with 10 bases aligning to TRBD1. The CDR3 consists of 14 residues. Germline assignment: CDR1 SNHLY and CDR2 FYNNEI. Losses at the gene ends were 7 bases for V and 4 bases for J; bases not matched to a gene: 6. CDR3 nucleotide sequence: TGTGCCAGCAACCCGGACAGGGGGGTCTATGGCTACACCTTC. Translated, it gives CASNPDRGVYGYTF.

The chain uses TRBV27 and TRBJ1-3; 8 bases match TRBD1. The length of the CDR3 is 16 residues. The junction had 9 bases not matched to a gene; V was cut back by 4 bases and J by 4 bases. Germline loops: CDR1 MNHEY, CDR2 SMNVEV (reference sequence). CDR3 bases: TGTGCCAGCAGTTCCTACCCAGGGGGCTTAGGAAACACCATATATTTT. Translation: CASSSYPGGLGNTIYF.

This clone showed up just once. The genes are TRBV7-9 and TRBJ2-7; D perhaps matches TRBD2 (7 bases). V was trimmed by 1 base and J by 9 bases, leaving 19 bases between them. The length of the CDR3 is 15 residues. In germline, CDR1 is SEHNR, CDR2 FQNEAQ (reference sequence). The CDR3 loop reads CASSLGGGSVIGQYF. Here the CDR3 DNA reads TGTGCCAGCAGCTTAGGGGGGGGCTCGGTTATTGGGCAGTACTTC.

The chain links TRBV9 to TRBJ1-1, with TRBD1 matching 8 bases. This CDR3 is 14 amino acids long. The V gene end was trimmed by 2 bases and the J gene end by 6 bases; junction bases not matched to a gene: 6. Looked up from germline, CDR1 is SGDLS and CDR2 is YYNGEE. CDR3 sequence: CASSVGQERSEAFF. The CDR3 coding sequence is TGTGCCAGCAGCGTGGGACAGGAGAGATCTGAAGCTTTCTTT.

V and J are TRBV14 and TRBJ2-3; D might be TRBD2 (5 bases). From germline, CDR1 is SGHDN and CDR2 FVKESK. Trimming removed 0 bases from V and 2 bases from J, with 18 bases in between. There are 18 residues in the CDR3. The CDR3 nucleotides read TGTGCCAGCAGCCAAGATCTAAAGGTCGGGGAAGACACAGATACGCAGTATTTT. Translation gives CASSQDLKVGEDTDTQYF. The full variable domain, its missing parts supplied by reference TRBV14 and TRBJ2-3, is EAGVTQFPSHSVIEKGQTVTLRCDPISGHDNLYWYRRVMGKEIKFLLHFVKESKQDESGMPNNRFLAERTGGTYSTLKVQPAELEDSGVYFCASSQDLKVGEDTDTQYFGPGTRLTVL.

The V gene is TRBV18, the J gene TRBJ1-2; 9 bases map to TRBD1. Germline CDR1 KGHSH, CDR2 LQKENI. The CDR3 totals 15 residues. V trimming: 2 bases; J trimming: 8 bases; junction bases outside the gene matches: 9. The CDR3 is CASSPLPDRGQGYTF. Here the CDR3 DNA reads TGTGCCAGCTCACCATTACCGGACAGGGGCCAGGGCTACACCTTC.

CDR3 sequence (DNA): TGTGCCAGCACGAAGGACAGGCTACTTCGTAACTATGGCTACACCTTC. Translated: CASTKDRLLRNYGYTF. This chain uses TRBV2 with TRBJ1-2; 7 nucleotides align to TRBD1. V gave up 7 bases and J gave up 1 base; unmatched junction bases: 12. The CDR3 length is 16 residues. In germline, CDR1 is SNHLY, CDR2 FYNNEI.

This clone turned up a few times. V and J are TRBV5-7 and TRBJ2-7, with D tentatively TRBD2 (6 bases). TRBV5-7 counts as an open reading frame of uncertain function. V gave up 4 bases and J gave up 5 bases, with 13 bases separating them. This CDR3 contains 13 residues. The CDR3: CASSPGGVDEQYF. In DNA, the CDR3 is TGTGCCAGCAGCCCTGGAGGGGTTGACGAGCAGTACTTC.

The V call is TRBV5-1, the J call TRBJ2-7; possible D gene TRBD2, 9 bases. V gave up 3 bases and J gave up 6 bases, with 19 bases separating them. Germline assignment: CDR1 SGHRS and CDR2 YFSETQ. This CDR3 region has 15 residues. As DNA, the CDR3 is TGCGCCAGCAGCTGGCGGGGGGGACAGGCTCGCGAGCAGTACTTC. Its protein product is CASSWRGGQAREQYF. Full variable domain (remainder filled in from reference TRBV5-1 and TRBJ2-7): KAGVTQTPRYLIKTRGQQVTLSCSPISGHRSVSWYQQTPGQGLQFLFEYFSETQRNKGNFPGRFSGRQFSNSRSEMNVSTLELGDSALYLCASSWRGGQAREQYFGPGTRLTVT.

Comment on this clone: This sample also contains other DNA sequences that code for the same CDR3. The chain is built from TRBV19 and TRBJ2-7; the match to TRBD1 covers 9 bases. V shed 3 bases, J shed 4 bases, and the junction held 1 base outside the gene matches. The length of the CDR3 is 13 residues. Per the germline V gene, CDR1 is LNHDA and CDR2 is SQIVND (reference sequence). CDR3 amino acids: CASSMGQGYEQYF. CDR3 sequence (DNA): TGTGCCAGTAGTATGGGACAGGGATACGAGCAGTACTTC. Full variable domain (missing parts from reference TRBV19 and TRBJ2-7): DGGITQSPKYLFRKEGQNVTLSCEQNLNHDAMYWYRQDPGQGLRLIYYSQIVNDFQKGDIAEGYSVSREKKESFPLTVTSAQKNPTAFYLCASSMGQGYEQYFGPGTRLTVT.

This rearrangement joins TRBV19 to TRBJ1-2, with 11 bases that match TRBD1. After removal of 5 bases from V and 4 bases from J, the junction contained 15 bases not matched to a gene. Germline-derived CDR1 and CDR2 are LNHDA and SQIVND (reference sequence). The CDR3 loop spans 18 amino acids. The CDR3 spells CASSPHGQGAAGAYGYTF. In DNA form, the CDR3 reads TGTGCCAGTAGTCCCCATGGACAGGGGGCCGCCGGGGCCTATGGCTACACCTTC.

The chain links TRBV5-1 to TRBJ2-1, with 12 bases matching TRBD2. V lost 1 base and J lost 8; bases outside the gene matches: 22. CDR3 length: 21 amino acids. CDR1 and CDR2 (germline): SGHRS, YFSETQ. CDR3 DNA: TGCGCCAGCAGCTTGTGGGGCCAAGATAGTCCTAGCGGGGGGGCTCTCTATGAGCAGTTCTTC. It is translated as CASSLWGQDSPSGGALYEQFF.

The CDR3 DNA reads TGTGCCAGCAGCAGAACAGGGATCGGAGACACTGAAGCTTTCTTT. As protein: CASSRTGIGDTEAFF. The rearrangement uses TRBV7-6 and TRBJ1-1; tentatively, D is TRBD1 (6 bases). Germline loops: CDR1 SGHVS, CDR2 FNYEAQ. V lost 5 bases and J lost 3, with 16 bases in between. CDR3 length: 15 residues.

This sequence joins TRBV11-2 and TRBJ2-5, with D possibly being TRBD2 (5 bases). The CDR3 consists of 15 residues. Trimming took 5 bases from V and 0 from J, leaving 13 bases between them. Germline V gene sequence: CDR1 SGHAT, CDR2 FQNNGV. The CDR3 nucleotides are TGTGCCAGCAGCCCCCGGGAATCGTACCAAGAGACCCAGTACTTC. As protein: CASSPRESYQETQYF.

V gene TRBV27 combines with J gene TRBJ1-1, with D unclear. Germline V gives CDR1 MNHEY, CDR2 SMNVEV (reference sequence). CDR3 length: 13 residues. Between the trimmed V and J ends, which lost 6 bases and 4 bases, there was a span of 12 bases. CDR3 in DNA: TGTGCCAGCAGGGCTAGGTCTATCACTGAAGCTTTCTTT. It is translated as CASRARSITEAFF.

V is TRBV10-3 and J is TRBJ2-2; D possibly corresponds to TRBD1 (5 bases). Germline V gene sequence: CDR1 ENHRY, CDR2 SYGVKD. CDR3 length: 15 residues. V shed 2 bases and J shed 1 base, with 8 bases lying between them. CDR3 sequence: CAISEAGLNTGELFF. CDR3 DNA: TGTGCCATCAGTGAGGCAGGGTTGAACACCGGGGAGCTGTTTTTT.

This clone was observed a single time. V usage is TRBV4-2 and J usage is TRBJ2-2, with D perhaps TRBD2 (6 bases). The CDR3 sequence is 14 residues long. Germline loops: CDR1 LGHNA, CDR2 YNFKEQ. With 1 base removed from V and 6 bases from J, the gap between germline ends came to 9 bases. In nucleotides, the CDR3 is TGTGCCAGCAGCCAAGGACTAGGAGCCGGGGAGCTGTTTTTT. Translating gives CASSQGLGAGELFF.

The chain carries TRBV27 and TRBJ1-5; 7 bases align to TRBD1. The germline V gene has CDR1 MNHEY and CDR2 SMNVEV (reference sequence). V shed 7 bases and J 4 bases; nucleotides not matched to a gene: 7. The CDR3 is made up of 14 amino acids. The CDR3 DNA reads as TGTGCCAGCAAACAGGGGCTAGCGAATCAGCCCCAGCATTTT. It yields the protein CASKQGLANQPQHF.

The chain carries TRBV5-8 and TRBJ2-7, with 8 positions matching TRBD1. The V segment lost 9 bases and the J segment 2 bases; nucleotides outside the gene matches: 7. The CDR3 is made up of 13 amino acids. CDR1 is SGHTS and CDR2 is YDEGEE in the germline V gene. The CDR3 loop reads CATSRTGPYEQYF. In DNA, the CDR3 is TGTGCCACCAGTCGGACAGGGCCCTACGAGCAGTACTTC.

The rearrangement joins TRBV10-3 to TRBJ2-7, with TRBD1 matching over 9 bases. The V gene's germline CDR1 is ENHRY and CDR2 SYGVKD. The V and J ends lost 8 bases and 4 bases, in that order; junction bases with no gene match: 18. The CDR3 totals 17 residues. The DNA for the CDR3 is TGTGCCATCTCAGCGGATGCGAGGACAGGGGTTGGGTACGAGCAGTACTTC. This encodes CAISADARTGVGYEQYF.

This chain joins TRBV2 and TRBJ1-4, with D uncertain. The ends were cut back, 7 bases at V and 0 bases at J, with 15 bases in the middle. Germline V gene sequence: CDR1 SNHLY, CDR2 FYNNEI. The CDR3 loop spans 16 amino acids. CDR3 sequence: CASNRRRVPTNEKLFF. The CDR3 DNA is TGTGCCAGCAATCGGAGACGGGTTCCAACTAATGAAAAACTGTTTTTT.

This rearrangement joins TRBV6-4 to TRBJ2-3; D gene ambiguous. The V end was cut by 0 bases, the J end by 4 bases, with 5 bases between. The CDR3 runs 13 residues. The germline gives CDR1 MRHNA, CDR2 SNTAGT. The DNA of the CDR3 is TGTGCCAGCAGTGACTCGTCCGCAGATACGCAGTATTTT. Encoded protein: CASSDSSADTQYF.

This clone has just a few counts. The J gene is TRBJ2-5, the V gene TRBV6-1, with TRBD2 as a possible D gene (5 bases). V lost 0 bases and J 2 bases, leaving 10 bases between the germline ends. The CDR3 has 15 residues. Germline V gene sequence: CDR1 MNHNS, CDR2 SASEGT. CDR3 residues: CASSEAGGLQETQYF. In DNA, the CDR3 is TGTGCCAGCAGTGAAGCGGGCGGGTTACAAGAGACCCAGTACTTC.

The chain couples TRBV9 to TRBJ2-7; D is perhaps TRBD1 (6 bases). The CDR3 length is 15 residues. V shed 4 bases and J shed 1 base, with 15 bases lying between them. Per the germline V gene, CDR1 is SGDLS and CDR2 is YYNGEE. The CDR3 DNA reads TGTGCCAGCAGCCCATTTATGGACAGATCCTACGAGCAGTACTTC. Protein product: CASSPFMDRSYEQYF.

The rearrangement uses TRBV18 and TRBJ2-6; perhaps TRBD1 as D (6 bases). The CDR3 is 19 residues long. Trimming removed 0 bases at V and 2 bases at J, with 17 bases between. The germline V gene encodes CDR1 KGHSH and CDR2 LQKENI. CDR3 coding DNA: TGTGCCAGCTCACCACCCGGACAGTCCCTAAACCCTGGGGCCAACGTCCTGACTTTC. Translation gives CASSPPGQSLNPGANVLTF. The full variable domain, in which reference TRBV18 and TRBJ2-6 provide the parts outside the CDR3, is NAGVMQNPRHLVRRRGQEARLRCSPMKGHSHVYWYRQLPEEGLKFMVYLQKENIIDESGMPKERFSAEFPKEGPSILRIQQVVRGDSAAYFCASSPPGQSLNPGANVLTFGAGSRLTVL.

The chain uses TRBV7-2 and TRBJ2-1; D gene uncertain. CDR1 SGHTA and CDR2 FQGNSA come from the germline V gene. CDR3 length equals 16 residues. V lost 1 base and J lost 3, with 13 bases in between. CDR3 sequence reads: CASSLVIRAIYNEQFF. The CDR3 DNA follows: TGTGCCAGCAGCTTAGTTATCCGAGCTATCTACAATGAGCAGTTCTTC.

The rearrangement links TRBV29-1 to TRBJ2-3, with TRBD2 matching 8 bases. The CDR3 is made up of 16 amino acids. V lost 5 bases and J lost 1; bases outside the gene matches: 11. From germline, CDR1 is SQVTM and CDR2 ANQGSEA. The CDR3 DNA is TGCAGCGTTCCCTTCGGGGGGGCTAGGGGCACAGATACGCAGTATTTT. Protein sequence: CSVPFGGARGTDTQYF.

The chain is built from TRBV27 and TRBJ1-2, with D possibly matching TRBD1 (6 bases). V was trimmed by 6 bases and J by 3 bases, leaving 14 bases between them. Per the germline V gene, CDR1 is MNHEY and CDR2 is SMNVEV (reference sequence). This CDR3 spans 14 amino acids. The CDR3 sequence: CASSRTDNYYGYTF. Written as DNA, the CDR3 is TGTGCCAGCAGCCGGACAGACAATTACTATGGCTACACCTTC.

This clone was detected once. V gene TRBV6-1 combines with J gene TRBJ2-1; D might be TRBD2 (5 bases). The CDR3 runs to 19 residues. V gave up 3 bases and J gave up 6 bases, with 27 bases separating them. From germline, CDR1 is MNHNS and CDR2 SASEGT. The CDR3 is CASSDRWASTSSRTNEQFF. The CDR3, as DNA: TGTGCCAGCAGTGATAGGTGGGCTAGCACTTCATCCCGCACCAATGAGCAGTTCTTC.

V gene TRBV5-6 combines with J gene TRBJ1-1; D unclear. With 0 bases removed from V and 1 base from J, the gap between germline ends came to 10 bases. CDR1 and CDR2 from the germline V gene are SGHDT and YYEEEE. CDR3 length: 15 residues. CDR3 region: CASSLGVEGNTEAFF. CDR3 in DNA: TGTGCCAGCAGCTTGGGGGTTGAGGGGAACACTGAAGCTTTCTTT.

The rearrangement joins TRBV5-3 to TRBJ2-1, with 9 nucleotides matching TRBD1. TRBV5-3 is treated as an ORF (open reading frame) with a function not yet certain. V shed 4 bases and J 1 base; nucleotides not matched to a gene: 18. The CDR3 contains 20 residues. The CDR3 DNA reads as TGTGCCAGAAGCCCGCGTGGGAAGACAGGGGGTCTACTTTCCTACAATGAGCAGTTCTTC. Protein product: CARSPRGKTGGLLSYNEQFF.